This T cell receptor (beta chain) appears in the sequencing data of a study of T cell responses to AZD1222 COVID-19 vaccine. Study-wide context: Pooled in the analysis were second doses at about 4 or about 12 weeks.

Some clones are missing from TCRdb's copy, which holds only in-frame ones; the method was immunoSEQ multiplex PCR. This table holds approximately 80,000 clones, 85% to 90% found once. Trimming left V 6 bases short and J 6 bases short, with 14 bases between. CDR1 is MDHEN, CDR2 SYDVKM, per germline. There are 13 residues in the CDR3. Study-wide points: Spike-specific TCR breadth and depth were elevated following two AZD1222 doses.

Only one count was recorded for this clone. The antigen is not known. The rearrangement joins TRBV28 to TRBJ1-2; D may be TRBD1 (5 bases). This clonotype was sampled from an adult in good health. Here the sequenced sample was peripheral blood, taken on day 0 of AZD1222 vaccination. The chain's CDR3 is CASSVVGGNGYTF. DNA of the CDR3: TGTGCCAGCAGCGTCGTGGGGGGAAATGGCTACACCTTC.